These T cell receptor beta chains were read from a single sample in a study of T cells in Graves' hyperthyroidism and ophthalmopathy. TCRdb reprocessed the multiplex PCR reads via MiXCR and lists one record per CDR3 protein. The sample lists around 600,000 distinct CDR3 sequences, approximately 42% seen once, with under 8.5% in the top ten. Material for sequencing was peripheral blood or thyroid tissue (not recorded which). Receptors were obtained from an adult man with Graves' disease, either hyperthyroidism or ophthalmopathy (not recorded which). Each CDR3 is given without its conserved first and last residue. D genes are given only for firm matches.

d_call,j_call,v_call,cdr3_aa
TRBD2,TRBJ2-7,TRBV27,ASSPYTRGRGDEQY
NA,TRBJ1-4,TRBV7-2,ASSPGVVNEKLF
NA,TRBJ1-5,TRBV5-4,ASSPHPNQPQH
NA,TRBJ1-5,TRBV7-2,ASSQDLPRGIGQPQH
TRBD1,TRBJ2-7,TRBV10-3,AAKGQGGDEQY
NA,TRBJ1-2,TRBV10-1,ASTTDRYT
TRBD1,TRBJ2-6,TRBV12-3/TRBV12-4,ASSLVWDSSPPGANVLT
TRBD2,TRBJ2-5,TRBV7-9,ASSLELAGGLLETQY
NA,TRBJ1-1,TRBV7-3,ASSWGGGAEAF
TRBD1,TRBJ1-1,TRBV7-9,ASSQRQGDEAF
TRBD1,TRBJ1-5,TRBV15,ATSRDSTGRDQPQH
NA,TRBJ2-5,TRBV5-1,ASRNLGETQY
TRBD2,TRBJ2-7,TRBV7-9,ASSLGAGVRAYEQY
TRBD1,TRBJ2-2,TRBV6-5,ASRLQGLTGELV
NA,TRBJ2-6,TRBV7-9,ASSSPTPGRGANVLT
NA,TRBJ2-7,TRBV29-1,SVAVGIYEQY
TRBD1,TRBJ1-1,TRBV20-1,SAVQGLSTEAF
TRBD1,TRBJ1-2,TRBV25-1,ASSRTGFDYT
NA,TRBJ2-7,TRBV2,AWRGLRQRNYEQY
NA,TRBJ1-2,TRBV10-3,AISDSNTNYGYT
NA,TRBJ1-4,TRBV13,ASSSWYEKLF
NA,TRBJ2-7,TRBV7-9,ASSATYEQY
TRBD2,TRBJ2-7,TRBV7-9,AGSISGTSGYEQY
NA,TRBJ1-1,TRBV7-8,ASSLELTGRNTEAF
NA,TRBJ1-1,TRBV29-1,VAGRAEAF
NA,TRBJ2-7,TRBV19,ASSMAGLLSYEQY
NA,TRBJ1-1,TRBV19,ASSIGRGNTEAF
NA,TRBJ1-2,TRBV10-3,AISVRQTDGYT
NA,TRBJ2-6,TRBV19,ASSILERGANVLT
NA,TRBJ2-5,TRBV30,AWSVIKGETQY
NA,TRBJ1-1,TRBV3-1,ASSQDLVNTEAF
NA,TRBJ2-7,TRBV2,ASSETGGGYEQY
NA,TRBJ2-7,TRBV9,ASSQWQGEGEQY
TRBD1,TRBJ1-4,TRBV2,ASSGYRGITNEKLF
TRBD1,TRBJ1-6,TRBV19,ATRQGSSYNSPLH
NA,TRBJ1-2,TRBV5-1,ASIGDRTAT
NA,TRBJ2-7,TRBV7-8,ASSGRGAHEQY
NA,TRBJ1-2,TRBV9,ASSGDQNYGYT
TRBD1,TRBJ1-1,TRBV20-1,SAGVLGTGTYAF
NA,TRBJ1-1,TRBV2,ASRGTKQAPEAF
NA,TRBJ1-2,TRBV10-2,ASSLALNNYGYT
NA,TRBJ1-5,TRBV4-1,ASSQGWGIGNQPQH
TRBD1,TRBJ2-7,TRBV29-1,SALTGGAGEQY
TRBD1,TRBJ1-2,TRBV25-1,ATGTGYGGYT
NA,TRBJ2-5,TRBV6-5,ASSYDWYQETQY
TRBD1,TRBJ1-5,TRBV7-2,ASSFDRGSNQPQH
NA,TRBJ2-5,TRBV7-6,ASSVLQGKETQY
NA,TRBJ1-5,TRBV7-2,ASSSTDYSNQPQH
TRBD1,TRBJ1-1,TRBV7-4,ASRLTGGMYTEAF
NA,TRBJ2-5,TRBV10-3,ASSIGTAETQY
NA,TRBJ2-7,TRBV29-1,SGAGIGGEQY